The next 5 T cell receptor beta chains were all read from a single sample in a study of siplizumab effects on memory and regulatory T cells. TCRdb's copy holds only in-frame clones and misses some; the assay was immunoSEQ multiplex PCR. The data hold tens of thousands of clones, with around 97% observed a single time. Specimen: naive CD8+ T cells sorted from blood. Source of these receptors: a human donor in good health.

As for this clone: The junction does not match germline at one end; this may be a read error. The CDR3 protein is CASNQKGLAGSNEQFF. CDR3 DNA: TGCGCCAGCAACCAAAAGGGACTAGCGGGGTCTAATGAGCAGTTCTTC. J is TRBJ2-1 and V is TRBV4-1; 13 nucleotides match TRBD2. The CDR3 length is 16 residues. Per germline, CDR1 MGHRA and CDR2 YSYEKL.

This clone was recorded only once. The same CDR3 can be traced to other DNA sequences in this sample. The CDR3 here is CASSQSDGVLEGYTF. CDR3 nucleotides: TGTGCCAGCAGCCAATCAGATGGCGTTCTGGAGGGCTACACCTTC. J is TRBJ1-2 and V is TRBV7-9; D unclear. The CDR3 has 15 residues. V was shortened by 5 bases and J by 8 bases, with 21 bases between the two germline ends. The germline CDR1 and CDR2 sequences are SEHNR and FQNEAQ (reference sequence).

The chain employs TRBV9 and TRBJ1-1; D unclear. This CDR3 is 14 amino acids long. V was pared by 0 bases and J by 4 bases, with 10 bases between. The germline gives CDR1 SGDLS, CDR2 YYNGEE. CDR3 amino acids: CASSVGGTGTEAFF. In DNA form, the CDR3 reads TGTGCCAGCAGCGTAGGGGGAACGGGCACTGAAGCTTTCTTT.

This clone is a singleton in its sample. The chain couples TRBV7-9 to TRBJ1-3; no clear D. CDR1 is SEHNR, CDR2 FQNEAQ, per germline (reference sequence). Trimming stripped 6 bases from V and 4 bases from J, with 16 bases between. The CDR3 covers 15 residues. CDR3 in DNA: TGTGCCAGCAGGAGGACTAGTGGAGAAGGAAACACCATATATTTT. Protein sequence: CASRRTSGEGNTIYF.

The chain employs TRBV28 and TRBJ1-5; D perhaps matches TRBD1 (6 bases). Germline CDR1 and CDR2: MDHEN and SYDVKM. Deletions cut 3 bases from V and 4 bases from J, with 13 bases between. The CDR3 is made up of 15 amino acids. This CDR3 is CASSFTGRGNQPQHF. CDR3 in DNA: TGTGCCAGCAGTTTTACTGGCAGGGGAAATCAGCCCCAGCATTTT. Combining the CDR3 with reference TRBV28 and TRBJ1-5 gives the whole variable domain DVKVTQSSRYLVKRTGEKVFLECVQDMDHENMFWYRQDPGLGLRLIYFSYDVKMKEKGDIPEGYSVSREKKERFSLILESASTNQTSMYLCASSFTGRGNQPQHFGDGTRLSIL.